The next 30 T cell receptor beta chains were all read from a single sample in a study of shared clonotypes between healthy human individuals (dated by TCRdb to the early 2020s). Receptors were amplified or captured by the immunoSEQ multiplex PCR assay. The clones in this table, taken by TCRdb from immuneACCESS, are in-frame only. Not every clone is retained; where verified, under half of the shortfall comes from an unresolved V gene, and the cause of the rest is unknown. Here the sample has a few million clones; roughly 90% occur a single time. In total, the top ten clones hold approximately 0.4% of the sample. Sequencing was performed on naive CD4+ T cells from PBMCs. What this sample's cell subset or site label stands for: CD45RA+ positively selected. These receptors were obtained from a man aged 18 to 29 in good health. Some clones in this sample may be carry-over from other donors' samples.

The chain is built from TRBV2 and TRBJ2-2; tentatively, D is TRBD1 (6 bases). This CDR3 region has 14 residues. The V end was cut by 6 bases, the J end by 3 bases, with 11 bases between. Germline values: CDR1 SNHLY, CDR2 FYNNEI. CDR3 in amino acids: CASRGDTDTGELFF. The CDR3 DNA sequence: TGTGCCAGCAGGGGGGACACGGACACCGGGGAGCTGTTTTTT.

This clone was found once. The CDR3 DNA reads TGTGCCAGCAGTTTATATGGGGCTACGAACACCGGGGAGCTGTTTTTT. Translated: CASSLYGATNTGELFF. The V call is TRBV27, the J call TRBJ2-2; possible D gene TRBD1, 5 bases. V was pared by 1 base and J by 0 bases, with 9 bases between. This CDR3 comprises 16 residues. Germline values: CDR1 MNHEY, CDR2 SMNVEV (reference sequence).

The chain is built from TRBV4-2 and TRBJ2-7; 8 positions match TRBD2. Germline values: CDR1 LGHNA, CDR2 YNFKEQ. The V gene end was trimmed by 0 bases and the J gene end by 0 bases; junction bases not matched to a gene: 13. The CDR3 contains 19 residues. CDR3: CASSQDLRIFSGTSYEQYF. DNA for the CDR3: TGTGCCAGCAGCCAAGATCTGCGCATCTTTAGCGGGACCTCCTACGAGCAGTACTTC.

The rearrangement joins TRBV20-1 to TRBJ2-5, with D tentatively TRBD1 (5 bases). The germline CDR1 and CDR2 sequences are DFQATT and SNEGSKA (reference sequence). This CDR3 region has 11 residues. Written as DNA, the CDR3 is TGCAGCGCCGAAGGGGCGGAGACCCAGTACTTC. Residues: CSAEGAETQYF.

The genes are TRBV7-8 and TRBJ1-5; no reliable D call. Germline CDR1 and CDR2: SGHVS and FQNEAQ. This CDR3 has 12 residues. V lost 1 base and J lost 7, with 5 bases in between. CDR3 nucleotide sequence: TGTGCCAGCAGCTTAGGGGCGCAGCCCCAGCATTTT. Translating it yields CASSLGAQPQHF.

This clone appeared once. This chain joins TRBV6-1 and TRBJ2-2; D call uncertain. This CDR3 comprises 15 residues. V was cut by 6 bases and J by 0 bases, with 11 bases left in between. Per germline, CDR1 MNHNS and CDR2 SASEGT. The CDR3 region is CASRGWVSNTGELFF. The CDR3 DNA follows: TGTGCCAGCAGGGGGTGGGTTTCGAACACCGGGGAGCTGTTTTTT.

The chain uses TRBV6-4 and TRBJ2-2; possibly TRBD2 for D (6 bases). V lost 6 bases and J 4 bases, leaving 12 bases between the germline ends. Germline loops: CDR1 MRHNA, CDR2 SNTAGT. The CDR3 extends over 14 amino acids. DNA of the CDR3: TGTGCCAGCAGCGCCCGAGCGGGCACCGGGGAGCTGTTTTTT. This sequence encodes CASSARAGTGELFF.

The chain employs TRBV29-1 and TRBJ1-2; D might be TRBD1 (5 bases). Between the trimmed V and J ends, which lost 5 bases and 5 bases, there was a span of 9 bases. Germline V gives CDR1 SQVTM, CDR2 ANQGSEA. This CDR3 region has 11 residues. CDR3 bases: TGCAGCGTTCTACGGGGGTATGGCTACACCTTC. Residues: CSVLRGYGYTF.

The chain carries TRBV5-6 and TRBJ2-5, with a possible D match to TRBD1 (6 bases). V was clipped by 3 bases and J by 5 bases, with 14 bases between them. Per the germline V gene, CDR1 is SGHDT and CDR2 is YYEEEE. The length of the CDR3 is 14 residues. The CDR3 spells CASSSTGRGETQYF. CDR3 sequence (DNA): TGTGCCAGCAGCTCGACAGGCCGAGGGGAGACCCAGTACTTC. The full variable domain, rest sourced from reference TRBV5-6 and TRBJ2-5, is DAGVTQSPTHLIKTRGQQVTLRCSPKSGHDTVSWYQQALGQGPQFIFQYYEEEERQRGNFPDRFSGHQFPNYSSELNVNALLLGDSALYLCASSSTGRGETQYFGPGTRLLVL.

This chain uses TRBV5-5 with TRBJ2-5; D not certain. The CDR3 contains 11 residues. The V gene lost 0 bases and the J gene lost 9 bases, with 6 bases spanning the gap. Germline V CDR1 and CDR2: SGHKS, YYEKEE (reference sequence). CDR3 bases: TGTGCCAGCAGCTTGGATAGTGCCCAGTACTTC. Translation gives CASSLDSAQYF.

The chain is built from TRBV5-1 and TRBJ2-1, with a possible D match to TRBD2 (6 bases). Between the trimmed V and J ends, which lost 4 bases and 6 bases, there was a span of 17 bases. The CDR3 is 15 amino acids. Germline CDR1 and CDR2: SGHRS and YFSETQ. The CDR3, as DNA: TGCGCCAGCAGCGAAAGCGGGTGGGAAGGCAATGAGCAGTTCTTC. Translation gives CASSESGWEGNEQFF.

This sequence joins TRBV9 and TRBJ2-2, with D possibly being TRBD2 (5 bases). CDR1 is SGDLS and CDR2 is YYNGEE in the germline V gene. This CDR3 has 14 amino acids. V lost 0 bases and J lost 7, with 10 bases in between. The CDR3 nucleotides are TGTGCCAGCAGCGTAGCTAGGGCGGGCGGGGAGCTGTTTTTT. This gives the protein CASSVARAGGELFF.

This chain uses TRBV5-5 with TRBJ2-2; D is uncertain. Per germline, CDR1 SGHKS and CDR2 YYEKEE (reference sequence). V was trimmed by 0 bases and J by 7 bases, leaving 10 bases between them. The CDR3 runs to 14 residues. The CDR3 sequence: CASSLGLIDGELFF. Written as DNA, the CDR3 is TGTGCCAGCAGCTTGGGATTAATTGACGGGGAGCTGTTTTTT.

The chain recombines TRBV5-1 with TRBJ1-2; D is perhaps TRBD1 (6 bases). The germline V gene has CDR1 SGHRS and CDR2 YFSETQ. The length of the CDR3 is 13 residues. Trimming took off 9 bases at V and 8 bases at J, with 20 bases between the two ends. CDR3 region: CATMPWGRGGYTF. CDR3 coding DNA: TGCGCCACCATGCCGTGGGGGCGGGGGGGCTACACCTTC.

The genes are TRBV6-4 and TRBJ1-5, with a possible D match to TRBD1 (5 bases). This CDR3 has 16 residues. The V and J ends lost 0 bases and 8 bases respectively, with 17 bases between them. Germline CDR1 and CDR2: MRHNA and SNTAGT. CDR3 nucleotide sequence: TGTGCCAGCAGTGACTCGAAGTCACAGGTGAGAAAGCCCCAGCATTTT. Its protein product is CASSDSKSQVRKPQHF.

This chain joins TRBV5-1 and TRBJ2-6; 12 nucleotides align to TRBD1. Germline CDR1 SGHRS, CDR2 YFSETQ. V was clipped by 3 bases and J by 3 bases; unmatched bases: 10. The length of the CDR3 is 19 residues. Here the CDR3 reads CASSSRDRGHYNGANVLTF. In DNA, the CDR3 is TGCGCCAGCAGCTCCCGGGACAGGGGGCATTATAATGGGGCCAACGTCCTGACTTTC. Combining the CDR3 with reference TRBV5-1 and TRBJ2-6 gives the whole variable domain KAGVTQTPRYLIKTRGQQVTLSCSPISGHRSVSWYQQTPGQGLQFLFEYFSETQRNKGNFPGRFSGRQFSNSRSEMNVSTLELGDSALYLCASSSRDRGHYNGANVLTFGAGSRLTVL.

The rearrangement links TRBV7-6 to TRBJ1-3; D remains unclear. CDR3 length: 11 residues. Germline lookup yields CDR1 SGHVS and CDR2 FNYEAQ. V lost 4 bases and J lost 7, with 5 bases in between. The CDR3 bases are TGTGCCAGCAGCTCCCTCAACACCATATATTTT. It codes for CASSSLNTIYF.

V usage is TRBV5-5 and J usage is TRBJ2-3; D is uncertain. This CDR3 region has 15 residues. The V end was cut by 4 bases, the J end by 4 bases, with 16 bases between. Germline V gives CDR1 SGHKS, CDR2 YYEKEE (reference sequence). The CDR3 DNA reads TGTGCCAGCAGCGGTTGGGTCTCCGGTCCAGATACGCAGTATTTT. It encodes CASSGWVSGPDTQYF.

The chain joins TRBV28 to TRBJ2-7; TRBD2 matches 9 bases. CDR3 length: 17 amino acids. Germline assignment: CDR1 MDHEN and CDR2 SYDVKM. Trimming removed 6 bases from V and 5 bases from J; junction bases left unmatched: 17. CDR3 nucleotide sequence: TGTGCCAGCAGCCAGATTGGTACAAGCGGGAGGTCCCACGAGCAGTACTTC. It codes for CASSQIGTSGRSHEQYF.

V is TRBV6-5 and J is TRBJ1-4; D is unclear. The CDR3 covers 14 residues. The V gene lost 4 bases and the J gene lost 5 bases, with 11 bases spanning the gap. CDR1 MNHEY and CDR2 SVGAGI come from the germline V gene. The CDR3 protein is CASSSARWNEKLFF. DNA for the CDR3: TGTGCCAGCAGTTCCGCGAGGTGGAATGAAAAACTGTTTTTT.

CDR3: CASRLTRTSGSGELFF. In DNA form, the CDR3 reads TGTGCCAGCAGACTAACTCGGACTAGCGGGAGCGGGGAGCTGTTTTTT. J is TRBJ2-2 and V is TRBV28; 13 bases line up with TRBD2. Germline values: CDR1 MDHEN, CDR2 SYDVKM. This CDR3 comprises 16 residues. With V trimmed by 6 bases and J by 7 bases, 8 bases remained unmatched.

The chain has TRBV28 and TRBJ2-7; 11 bases are shared with TRBD1. Germline lookup yields CDR1 MDHEN and CDR2 SYDVKM. V shed 5 bases and J 6 bases; nucleotides not matched to a gene: 6. The CDR3 is 14 amino acids. As DNA, the CDR3 is TGTGCCAGCAGTACTCCCGGGACAGGGGGCGAGCAGTACTTC. Its protein product is CASSTPGTGGEQYF. The full variable domain, rest sourced from reference TRBV28 and TRBJ2-7, is DVKVTQSSRYLVKRTGEKVFLECVQDMDHENMFWYRQDPGLGLRLIYFSYDVKMKEKGDIPEGYSVSREKKERFSLILESASTNQTSMYLCASSTPGTGGEQYFGPGTRLTVT.

This chain connects TRBV25-1 to TRBJ2-7; D may be TRBD2 (5 bases). There are 12 residues in the CDR3. Germline V lookup: CDR1 MGHDK, CDR2 SYGVNS. V gave up 3 bases and J gave up 3 bases, with 6 bases separating them. The CDR3 DNA reads TGTGCCAGCAGTGACGACTACTACGAGCAGTACTTC. Translated: CASSDDYYEQYF.

The chain uses TRBV5-1 and TRBJ1-3; D is unresolved. The CDR3 is made up of 15 amino acids. V lost 5 bases and J 0 bases, leaving 12 bases between the germline ends. Germline CDR1 is SGHRS and CDR2 is YFSETQ. Here the CDR3 DNA reads TGCGCCAGCAGTCCGGAGGCGTCCTCTGGAAACACCATATATTTT. Residues: CASSPEASSGNTIYF. Full variable domain (rest looked up from reference TRBV5-1 and TRBJ1-3): KAGVTQTPRYLIKTRGQQVTLSCSPISGHRSVSWYQQTPGQGLQFLFEYFSETQRNKGNFPGRFSGRQFSNSRSEMNVSTLELGDSALYLCASSPEASSGNTIYFGEGSWLTVV.

The rearrangement links TRBV7-2 to TRBJ2-7, with 11 bases that match TRBD1. The CDR3 totals 16 residues. In germline, CDR1 is SGHTA, CDR2 FQGNSA. The junction had 9 bases not matched to a gene; V was cut back by 4 bases and J by 4 bases. The CDR3 reads CASSSHRGQGAYEQYF. The CDR3 DNA reads TGTGCCAGCAGCTCCCACCGCGGACAGGGGGCGTACGAGCAGTACTTC.

This sequence joins TRBV5-1 and TRBJ2-1, with no clear D. V was cut by 2 bases and J by 6 bases, with 12 bases left in between. This CDR3 has 14 residues. CDR1 is SGHRS, CDR2 YFSETQ, per germline. This CDR3 reads CASSLGSPANEQFF. The CDR3 DNA sequence: TGCGCCAGCAGCTTAGGCTCTCCAGCCAATGAGCAGTTCTTC.

The chain employs TRBV10-3 and TRBJ2-5; D gene ambiguous. Germline assignment: CDR1 ENHRY and CDR2 SYGVKD. Trimming cost V 7 bases and J 5 bases, with 14 bases left between them. The CDR3 runs 13 residues. CDR3 sequence (DNA): TGTGCCATCAAGCCGGGTATGTTCGAGACCCAGTACTTC. Translation: CAIKPGMFETQYF.

The rearrangement uses TRBV11-1 and TRBJ2-7; D remains unclear. Trimming removed 0 bases at V and 0 bases at J, with 9 bases between. CDR1 and CDR2 from the germline V gene are SGHAT and FQDESV (reference sequence). This CDR3 is 15 amino acids long. This CDR3 reads CASSLASASSYEQYF. The CDR3 DNA follows: TGTGCCAGCAGCTTAGCCTCAGCCTCCTCCTACGAGCAGTACTTC.

Note on this clone: Additional DNA sequences in this sample encode the identical CDR3. The chain employs TRBV7-3 and TRBJ1-1; D is unresolved. CDR1 is SGHTA and CDR2 is FQGTGA in the germline V gene. Trimming removed 0 bases at V and 4 bases at J, with 6 bases between. The CDR3 is 13 residues long. The CDR3 loop reads CASSLTGITEAFF. The CDR3 coding sequence is TGTGCCAGCAGCTTAACGGGGATCACTGAAGCTTTCTTT.

The gene calls are TRBV5-4 and TRBJ2-7; a weak D match, TRBD2 (5 bases). The ends were cut back, 7 bases at V and 2 bases at J, with 19 bases in the middle. Per germline, CDR1 SGHNT and CDR2 YYREEE (reference sequence). The CDR3 runs 15 residues. Here the CDR3 DNA reads TGTGCCAGCCAAAAATCGAGCGGCCAAACCTACGAGCAGTACTTC. Amino acid sequence: CASQKSSGQTYEQYF.